This TCR beta chain was recorded in a study of T cells in Graves' hyperthyroidism and ophthalmopathy. The CDR3 loop spans 15 amino acids. Trimming left V 3 bases short and J 6 bases short, with 15 bases between. CDR1 is SEHNR and CDR2 is FQNEAQ in the germline V gene (reference sequence). This clonotype was found many times. Amplification targeted TCR beta CDR3 regions from RNA transcripts. During a first-round RT-PCR of the TCR CDR3, the HTBI primer set was used. TCRdb redid the calling of the multiplex PCR reads with MiXCR, one entry per CDR3 protein. Here the sample spans 370,000 or so distinct CDR3 sequences, 15% to 17% being singletons.

The rearrangement joins TRBV7-9 to TRBJ2-1; D may be TRBD2 (6 bases). The clonotype originates from a woman aged 18-29 years with Graves' hyperthyroidism that later progressed to Graves' ophthalmopathy. The sequenced sample consisted of blood. CDR3 DNA sequence: TGTGCCAGCAGCTTTGCGAGCGGGTTGGTCAATGAGCAGTTCTTC. Encoded protein: CASSFASGLVNEQFF.